The source of this T cell receptor beta chain is a study of blood T cell repertoires in COVID-19. Overall study: COVID-19 samples from acute and convalescent phases originated in the United States, Italy and Spain. From T cells, B-cell-depleted T cells, or PBMCs came the material, which was cDNA or gDNA.

Assay used: immunoSEQ multiplex PCR; TCRdb lists only in-frame clones, some missing. The sample yields 200,000 to 300,000 clones, approximately 85% seen once. This TCR was recovered from an older woman with acute or convalescent COVID-19. The sequenced sample was peripheral blood.

The DNA for the CDR3 is TGTGCCAGCAGCTCGGAGGGACAGGGGTATGTCGGGGAGCTGTTTTTT. Protein: CASSSEGQGYVGELFF. This sequence joins TRBV7-6 and TRBJ2-2, with 10 bases fitting TRBD1. V lost 4 bases to trimming and J lost 7 bases; unmatched junction nucleotides: 9. The CDR3 length is 16 residues. Germline V lookup: CDR1 SGHVS, CDR2 FNYEAQ.